The rows below give T cell receptor beta chains drawn from one sample of a study of a mutant IDH1 vaccine in newly diagnosed glioma. The method was immunoSEQ multiplex PCR; TCRdb's version includes in-frame clones alone and lacks a portion of them. The sample carries 55,000 to 65,000 clones, 80% to 85% recorded once. These receptors are not linked to any known antigen. The sample in question was PBMCs, obtained from a glioma patient whose treatment included an IDH1 peptide vaccine. These receptors all come from a man aged 25 to 40 with glioma. Both conserved end residues are part of each CDR3. The D gene is left open where the match is weak. Size is stated for part of the rows, as once, few or many counts, or as a class when the clone is expanded.

once	TRBV7-9	TRBD2	TRBJ2-2	CASSLWTSGTTGELFF	TGTGCCAGCAGCTTATGGACTAGCGGAACCACCGGGGAGCTGTTTTTT
-	TRBV4-1	-	TRBJ2-2	CASSHADRGTGELFF	TGCGCCAGCAGCCATGCCGACAGAGGAACCGGGGAGCTGTTTTTT
-	TRBV5-1	TRBD1	TRBJ2-1	CASKQWTGSYNEQFF	TGCGCCAGCAAACAGTGGACAGGCTCCTACAATGAGCAGTTCTTC
-	TRBV2	-	TRBJ1-4	CASSRGGREEKLFF	TGTGCCAGCAGTCGCGGAGGGCGTGAAGAAAAACTGTTTTTT
-	TRBV19	TRBD1	TRBJ1-5	CASSIWDRGFQPQHF	TGTGCCAGTAGTATATGGGACAGGGGATTTCAGCCCCAGCATTTT
-	TRBV19	-	TRBJ1-5	CASSIRGPNSNQPQHF	TGTGCCAGTAGTATTAGAGGACCGAATAGCAATCAGCCCCAGCATTTT
-	TRBV7-9	-	TRBJ1-2	CASSGWAPDGYTF	TGTGCCAGCAGCGGTTGGGCGCCGGATGGCTACACCTTC
-	TRBV11-2	-	TRBJ2-7	CASSLGTGTYEQYF	TGTGCCAGCAGCTTAGGGACTGGAACCTACGAGCAGTACTTC
-	TRBV5-1	TRBD1	TRBJ2-1	CASSPWTGGDNEQFF	TGCGCCAGCAGCCCGTGGACAGGGGGGGACAATGAGCAGTTCTTC
-	TRBV19	-	TRBJ2-6	CASSILRGRVSGANVLTF	TGTGCCAGTAGTATCTTAAGGGGCAGGGTCTCTGGGGCCAACGTCCTGACTTTC
once	TRBV27	-	TRBJ2-7	CANPYSRYTYEQYF	TGTGCCAACCCATACTCGCGATACACCTACGAGCAGTACTTC
-	TRBV6-5	-	TRBJ1-5	CASSPQGGGGQPQHF	TGTGCCAGCAGCCCCCAGGGAGGGGGTGGGCAGCCCCAGCATTTT
-	TRBV19	TRBD2	TRBJ2-1	CASSLSGGASWQFF	TGTGCCAGTAGCCTTAGCGGGGGGGCCTCTTGGCAGTTCTTC
-	TRBV28	TRBD1	TRBJ1-5	CASSLRTGFGQPQHF	TGTGCCAGCAGTTTACGGACAGGGTTTGGTCAGCCCCAGCATTTT
-	TRBV6-5	-	TRBJ1-6	CATGSVRENSPLHF	TGTGCCACTGGTTCGGTGAGGGAGAATTCACCCCTCCACTTT
-	TRBV7-2	-	TRBJ2-1	CASSLSRSVAYNEQFF	TGTGCCAGCAGCTTAAGTAGGTCAGTAGCCTACAATGAGCAGTTCTTC
few	TRBV2	-	TRBJ1-2	CASSQGPDHGYTF	TGTGCCAGCAGCCAGGGCCCGGATCACGGCTACACCTTC
-	TRBV27	TRBD1	TRBJ1-6	CASSLTPGQGVISYNSPLHF	TGTGCCAGCAGTTTAACCCCGGGACAGGGGGTCATCTCCTATAATTCACCCCTCCACTTT
few	TRBV19	TRBD2	TRBJ2-6	CASSIQRGAGANVLTF	TGTGCCAGTAGTATACAGCGGGGCGCTGGGGCCAACGTCCTGACTTTC
-	TRBV11-3	-	TRBJ1-1	CASSISGVTEAFF	TGTGCCAGCAGCATAAGCGGTGTCACTGAAGCTTTCTTT
-	TRBV12-5	TRBD1	TRBJ1-3	CASSTGHVGGNTIYF	TGTGCTAGTTCGACAGGGCACGTAGGTGGAAACACCATATATTTT
-	TRBV19	TRBD1	TRBJ1-1	CASSIRTGNTEAFF	TGTGCCAGTAGTATAAGGACAGGGAACACTGAAGCTTTCTTT
-	TRBV7-7	-	TRBJ2-5	CASSFSAYQETQYF	TGTGCCAGCAGCTTCAGCGCGTACCAAGAGACCCAGTACTTC
-	TRBV11-2	TRBD2	TRBJ2-1	CASSPRLAGIHNEQFF	TGTGCCAGCAGCCCTCGACTAGCGGGGATACACAATGAGCAGTTCTTC
once	TRBV19	-	TRBJ1-1	CASSTGGLRGQDTEAFF	TGTGCCAGTAGTACGGGAGGCCTACGGGGGCAGGACACTGAAGCTTTCTTT
-	TRBV2	TRBD1	TRBJ2-7	CASSPLTGNDEQYF	TGTGCCAGCAGTCCCTTGACAGGGAACGACGAGCAGTACTTC
-	TRBV7-2	TRBD1	TRBJ1-1	CASSLQGATTEAFF	TGTGCCAGCAGCTTACAGGGGGCGACCACTGAAGCTTTCTTT
-	TRBV2	TRBD1	TRBJ1-1	CASSEHSGQEAFF	TGTGCCAGCAGTGAGCATTCGGGACAGGAAGCTTTCTTT
once	TRBV7-9	-	TRBJ2-5	CASSLTPAGPETQYF	TGTGCCAGCAGCTTGACCCCCGCGGGACCAGAGACCCAGTACTTC
few	TRBV6-5	TRBD1	TRBJ2-6	CASSYGTGSGANVLTF	TGTGCCAGCAGTTACGGGACAGGGTCTGGGGCCAACGTCCTGACTTTC
-	TRBV7-9	-	TRBJ1-1	CASRPSGKTFEAFF	TGTGCCAGCAGGCCATCCGGGAAGACCTTCGAAGCTTTCTTT
-	TRBV19	-	TRBJ1-1	CASKVRGQNTEAFF	TGTGCCAGTAAAGTCCGGGGGCAGAACACTGAAGCTTTCTTT
-	TRBV7-9	-	TRBJ2-3	CASSLFPATSTDTQYF	TGTGCCAGCAGCTTATTTCCGGCGACTAGCACAGATACGCAGTATTTT
-	TRBV5-1	-	TRBJ1-2	CASRRSPFQIYGYTF	TGCGCCAGCAGACGAAGCCCCTTTCAGATCTATGGCTACACCTTC
-	TRBV25-1	-	TRBJ2-1	CASREWDSYNEQFF	TGTGCCAGCAGGGAATGGGACTCCTACAATGAGCAGTTCTTC
-	TRBV4-1	-	TRBJ2-1	CASSHQRNEQFF	TGCGCCAGCAGCCATCAGAGAAATGAGCAGTTCTTC
-	TRBV5-1	TRBD1	TRBJ2-7	CASSTFPPGQGDEQYF	TGCGCCAGCAGCACCTTCCCCCCGGGACAGGGCGACGAGCAGTACTTC
-	TRBV11-2	TRBD1	TRBJ2-1	CASSFTFVGQGGEQFF	TGTGCCAGCAGTTTCACGTTTGTAGGACAGGGAGGTGAGCAGTTCTTC
-	TRBV5-6	TRBD1	TRBJ1-6	CASSPSRDRAKGYSPLHF	TGTGCCAGCAGCCCCTCCCGAGACAGGGCAAAGGGTTATTCACCCCTCCACTTT
-	TRBV18	TRBD2	TRBJ2-3	CASSPPAGAGADTQYF	TGTGCCAGCTCACCACCAGCGGGGGCTGGGGCAGATACGCAGTATTTT
-	TRBV5-6	-	TRBJ2-3	CASSRRGRSTDTQYF	TGTGCCAGCAGCCGAAGGGGCCGTAGCACAGATACGCAGTATTTT
-	TRBV16	-	TRBJ2-3	CASSLTGPADTQYF	TGTGCCAGCAGCCTAACAGGGCCGGCAGATACGCAGTATTTT
-	TRBV27	-	TRBJ2-5	CASRRRQVSEETQYF	TGTGCCAGCAGAAGGAGACAGGTCTCTGAAGAGACCCAGTACTTC
-	TRBV19	-	TRBJ1-5	CASSQGFNQPQHF	TGTGCCAGTAGTCAAGGGTTCAATCAGCCCCAGCATTTT
few	TRBV19	TRBD1	TRBJ1-1	CASSATGGLNTEAFF	TGTGCCAGTAGTGCTACAGGGGGGCTTAACACTGAAGCTTTCTTT
-	TRBV28	-	TRBJ1-5	CASSPGYRNQPQHF	TGTGCCAGCAGCCCAGGGTACCGCAATCAGCCCCAGCATTTT
-	TRBV6-1	-	TRBJ1-1	CASSEFKGGGAFF	TGTGCCAGCAGTGAGTTTAAGGGTGGGGGAGCTTTCTTT
-	TRBV7-8	-	TRBJ2-2	CASKRTSGETGELFF	TGTGCCAGCAAAAGGACCTCTGGGGAAACCGGGGAGCTGTTTTTT
-	TRBV5-6	TRBD1	TRBJ2-1	CASSQLTGDPYNEQFF	TGTGCCAGCAGCCAACTGACAGGGGACCCCTACAATGAGCAGTTCTTC
few	TRBV6-4	-	TRBJ2-2	CASSDSGDTGELFF	TGTGCCAGCAGTGACTCGGGGGACACCGGGGAGCTGTTTTTT
few	TRBV27	-	TRBJ1-5	CASSFTGNQPQHF	TGTGCCAGCAGTTTTACAGGCAATCAGCCCCAGCATTTT
-	TRBV5-1	-	TRBJ2-3	CASSLGSSGTDTQYF	TGCGCCAGCAGCTTGGGTTCCTCTGGCACAGATACGCAGTATTTT
-	TRBV7-9	TRBD2	TRBJ2-1	CASSPGGAGDHNEQFF	TGTGCCAGCAGCCCCGGGGGAGCGGGGGATCACAATGAGCAGTTCTTC
-	TRBV27	-	TRBJ2-1	CASNPTRAQYNEQFF	TGTGCCAGCAACCCCACTCGGGCACAATACAATGAGCAGTTCTTC